This TCR beta chain was documented in a study of blood T cell repertoires in COVID-19. Original analysis: Reference gene primer amplification gave nucleated cell count estimates. Profiling relied on immunoSEQ multiplex PCR, and the TCRdb table lists in-frame clones only, not all of them. For V, J and clone size, that table is used; D and trimming come from the DNA. Here the sample spans 30,000 to 40,000 clones, 75% to 90% being singletons. The CDR3 spans 16 residues. Germline CDR1 reads GTSNPN; CDR2 reads SVGIG (reference sequence). Losses at the gene ends were 2 bases for V and 4 bases for J; bases not matched to a gene: 10.

Specimen: peripheral blood. This sequence joins TRBV30 and TRBJ1-3, with 8 nucleotides matching TRBD1. The TCR comes from a human donor in a cohort sampled during active COVID-19. This chain's CDR3 is CAWSSTDRAKGNTIYF. CDR3 DNA sequence: TGTGCCTGGAGTAGTACGGACAGGGCAAAGGGAAACACCATATATTTT.